A single sample is the source of the 26 T cell receptor beta chains below, sequenced in a study of T cell responses to AZD1222 COVID-19 vaccine. Some clones are missing from TCRdb's copy, which holds only in-frame ones; the method was immunoSEQ multiplex PCR. The sample consists of about 88,000 clones, about 90% of them appearing once. The material was peripheral blood, obtained on day 0 of AZD1222 vaccination. The receptors originated from an adult in good health.

The chain combines TRBV27 with TRBJ2-2; D remains unclear. Germline V gene data show CDR1 as MNHEY and CDR2 as SMNVEV (reference sequence). The length of the CDR3 is 13 residues. V was shortened by 4 bases and J by 6 bases, with 9 bases between the two germline ends. CDR3 sequence: CASSSRGPGELFF. CDR3 nucleotides: TGTGCCAGCAGTTCAAGAGGACCCGGGGAGCTGTTTTTT.

This clone was seen just once. The V gene is TRBV28, the J gene TRBJ2-7; no definite D call. The germline gives CDR1 MDHEN, CDR2 SYDVKM. V gave up 5 bases and J gave up 0 bases, with 5 bases separating them. The CDR3 is 12 amino acids. CDR3 sequence (DNA): TGTGCCAGCAGTCTCAGCTCCTACGAGCAGTACTTC. Residues: CASSLSSYEQYF.

This rearrangement joins TRBV2 to TRBJ2-6, with 7 bases aligning to TRBD1. The germline CDR1 and CDR2 sequences are SNHLY and FYNNEI. J gave up 2 bases and V 11 bases, and 3 bases lay outside the gene matches. This CDR3 is 13 amino acids long. The CDR3 region is CAGGTAGANVLTF. The CDR3 region has the DNA TGTGCCGGTGGGACAGCTGGGGCCAACGTCCTGACTTTC.

The sample holds one count of this clone. This chain uses TRBV5-1 with TRBJ2-7, with TRBD2 matching 9 bases. Germline CDR1 SGHRS, CDR2 YFSETQ. The CDR3 loop spans 14 amino acids. V lost 2 bases and J lost 2; bases outside the gene matches: 2. The CDR3 loop is CASSFSGSTYEQYF. The CDR3 nucleotides read TGCGCCAGCAGCTTTAGCGGGAGCACCTACGAGCAGTACTTC.

The V gene is TRBV18, the J gene TRBJ1-2; 10 bases map to TRBD1. J lost 7 bases, V lost 3 bases, and 5 bases had no gene match. The CDR3 is 14 residues long. Germline V gene data show CDR1 as KGHSH and CDR2 as LQKENI. CDR3 in DNA: TGTGCCAGCTCACCGACTTGGACAGGGGGTGGCTACACCTTC. Its translation: CASSPTWTGGGYTF.

The gene calls are TRBV28 and TRBJ1-6; D unresolved. Trimming took 3 bases from V and 8 from J, leaving 2 bases between them. The CDR3 totals 11 residues. Germline lookup yields CDR1 MDHEN and CDR2 SYDVKM. This CDR3 is CASSLDSPLHF. The CDR3, as DNA: TGTGCCAGCAGTTTGGATTCACCCCTCCACTTT.

CDR3 region: CASSRGSFLGQYNEQFF. For the CDR3, the DNA is TGTGCCAGCAGCCGAGGATCGTTTTTGGGCCAATACAATGAGCAGTTCTTC. V usage is TRBV7-8 and J usage is TRBJ2-1; no definite D call. CDR3 length: 17 residues. Germline CDR1 SGHVS, CDR2 FQNEAQ. V lost 5 bases and J 4 bases, leaving 21 bases between the germline ends.

This rearrangement joins TRBV7-2 to TRBJ1-4, with D uncertain. The CDR3 is made up of 15 amino acids. V shed 1 base and J shed 4 bases, with 10 bases lying between them. The germline gives CDR1 SGHTA, CDR2 FQGNSA. In nucleotides, the CDR3 is TGTGCCAGCAGCTTAGTAGCCAGCGTTAATGAAAAACTGTTTTTT. Translating gives CASSLVASVNEKLFF. The full variable domain, in which reference TRBV7-2 and TRBJ1-4 provide the parts outside the CDR3, is GAGVSQSPSNKVTEKGKDVELRCDPISGHTALYWYRQSLGQGLEFLIYFQGNSAPDKSGLPSDRFSAERTGGSVSTLTIQRTQQEDSAVYLCASSLVASVNEKLFFGSGTQLSVL.

The V and J genes are TRBV7-9 and TRBJ1-1; unclear D gene. CDR1 and CDR2 from the germline V gene are SEHNR and FQNEAQ (reference sequence). The CDR3 loop spans 14 amino acids. V was cut by 5 bases and J by 6 bases, with 16 bases left in between. The CDR3 DNA is TGTGCCAGCAGCCGGGTGCCCCCAGGTGCTGAAGCTTTCTTT. It codes for CASSRVPPGAEAFF.

V is TRBV27 and J is TRBJ1-2; TRBD1 might be the D (6 bases). The CDR3 is 14 residues long. Germline assignment: CDR1 MNHEY and CDR2 SMNVEV (reference sequence). Trimming removed 4 bases from V and 6 bases from J, with 15 bases in between. The CDR3: CASSSHRALDGYTF. The CDR3 nucleotides are TGTGCCAGCAGTTCTCACAGGGCCTTGGATGGCTACACCTTC.

This clone came up once. The rearrangement uses TRBV5-8 and TRBJ2-7; 8 nucleotides line up with TRBD2. J lost 1 base, V lost 6 bases, and 9 bases had no gene match. The CDR3 runs to 15 residues. Germline CDR1 reads SGHTS; CDR2 reads YDEGEE. The CDR3: CASTPQAGVSYEQYF. DNA of the CDR3: TGTGCCAGCACCCCCCAAGCGGGAGTTTCCTACGAGCAGTACTTC.

This chain uses TRBV18 with TRBJ1-2; TRBD1 matches at 7 bases. Losses at the gene ends were 0 bases for V and 7 bases for J; bases not matched to a gene: 5. This CDR3 comprises 14 residues. CDR1 and CDR2 from the germline V gene are KGHSH and LQKENI. CDR3 in DNA: TGTGCCAGCTCACCACCGGGACAGAACCCTGGCTACACCTTC. Its protein product is CASSPPGQNPGYTF.

The rearrangement joins TRBV3-1 (or the pseudogene TRBV3-2) to TRBJ2-7, with D perhaps TRBD1 or TRBD2 (5 bases each). CDR3 size: 15 residues. The germline CDR1 and CDR2 sequences are LGHDT and YNNKEL (reference sequence). V was clipped by 3 bases and J by 0 bases, with 12 bases between them. The CDR3 loop is CASSHTSRGSYEQYF. CDR3 DNA sequence: TGTGCCAGCAGCCACACTAGTAGGGGCTCCTACGAGCAGTACTTC.

The rearrangement uses TRBV7-8 and TRBJ2-7; D is perhaps TRBD1 (7 bases). The germline gives CDR1 SGHVS, CDR2 FQNEAQ. This CDR3 comprises 15 residues. V shed 1 base and J shed 1 base, with 11 bases lying between them. CDR3 sequence reads: CASSLVAGQSYEQYF. CDR3 nucleotide sequence: TGTGCCAGCAGCTTAGTGGCGGGACAGTCCTACGAGCAGTACTTC.

The chain uses TRBV6-1 and TRBJ1-3; D unclear. This CDR3 spans 14 amino acids. Trimming removed 2 bases from V and 7 bases from J, with 12 bases in between. The germline CDR1 and CDR2 sequences are MNHNS and SASEGT. DNA for the CDR3: TGTGCCAGCAGTGAAATCAACATGGGGAACACCATATATTTT. Translated, it gives CASSEINMGNTIYF.

This chain connects TRBV4-1 to TRBJ1-2; D not resolved. V shed 2 bases and J shed 6 bases, with 19 bases lying between them. In germline, CDR1 is MGHRA, CDR2 YSYEKL. The CDR3 extends over 16 amino acids. CDR3 residues: CASSQRSRKPDHGYTF. As DNA, the CDR3 is TGCGCCAGCAGCCAAAGATCCCGAAAACCAGACCATGGCTACACCTTC.

This chain's CDR3 is CASSTPAETQYF. In nucleotides, the CDR3 is TGTGCCAGCAGCACCCCCGCAGAGACCCAGTACTTC. This chain uses TRBV6-2 or TRBV6-3 with TRBJ2-5, with D unresolved. With 6 bases removed from V and 4 bases from J, the gap between germline ends came to 9 bases. The CDR3 is 12 residues long. Per germline, CDR1 MNHEY and CDR2 SVGEGT.

CDR3 in DNA: TGTGCCAGCTCACTACGACAGGGGGTTACCTACGAGCAGTACTTC. As protein: CASSLRQGVTYEQYF. J is TRBJ2-7 and V is TRBV18, with 9 nucleotides matching TRBD1. Germline CDR1 is KGHSH and CDR2 is LQKENI. This CDR3 region has 15 residues. V dropped 4 bases and J dropped 2; count of bases not matched to a gene: 6.

The V gene is TRBV28, the J gene TRBJ1-2; possible D gene TRBD1, 5 bases. Trimming shortened V by 6 bases and J by 4 bases, and 15 bases separated the two germline ends. Germline values: CDR1 MDHEN, CDR2 SYDVKM. The CDR3 consists of 14 residues. The CDR3: CASRPRGFAYGYTF. The CDR3 DNA reads as TGTGCCAGCAGGCCCCGGGGGTTTGCCTATGGCTACACCTTC.

The chain carries TRBV2 and TRBJ2-2; 9 nucleotides align to TRBD2. J gave up 3 bases and V 6 bases, and 14 bases lay outside the gene matches. Per germline, CDR1 SNHLY and CDR2 FYNNEI. This CDR3 spans 18 amino acids. In DNA form, the CDR3 reads TGTGCCAGCAGACGATCTAGCGGGACAAGAAGGGACACCGGGGAGCTGTTTTTT. It specifies CASRRSSGTRRDTGELFF.

The V gene is TRBV27, the J gene TRBJ2-3, with TRBD1 matching over 9 bases. Germline V gene data show CDR1 as MNHEY and CDR2 as SMNVEV (reference sequence). The V segment lost 6 bases and the J segment 4 bases; nucleotides outside the gene matches: 5. The CDR3 is 14 residues long. For the CDR3, the DNA is TGTGCCAGCAGCCAGGACAGGGGCCCAGATACGCAGTATTTT. This sequence encodes CASSQDRGPDTQYF.

This clone was seen a few times. This chain connects TRBV5-1 to TRBJ2-3; 14 positions match TRBD2. Germline CDR1 and CDR2: SGHRS and YFSETQ. Germline trimming cut 4 bases from V and 3 bases from J; bases unmatched to any gene: 4. This CDR3 has 16 amino acids. The CDR3 DNA sequence: TGCGCCAGCAGCCAGAGGACTAGCGGGAGGACAGATACGCAGTATTTT. Translation: CASSQRTSGRTDTQYF.

V gene TRBV19 combines with J gene TRBJ1-1; 7 bases map to TRBD1. Germline values: CDR1 LNHDA, CDR2 SQIVND (reference sequence). V shed 7 bases and J 0 bases; nucleotides not matched to a gene: 8. The CDR3 sequence is 15 residues long. CDR3 sequence: CASTRQGSMNTEAFF. The CDR3, as DNA: TGTGCCAGTACCCGACAGGGATCCATGAACACTGAAGCTTTCTTT.

This clone turned up a few times. Other DNA sequences within the sample encode an identical CDR3. V and J are TRBV5-5 and TRBJ2-7; the D is unclear. CDR3 length: 12 amino acids. V dropped 0 bases and J dropped 4 bases, with 5 bases sitting between them. Germline CDR1 reads SGHKS; CDR2 reads YYEKEE (reference sequence). The DNA of the CDR3 is TGTGCCAGCAGCTTGGTGGGTTACGAGCAGTACTTC. This translates into CASSLVGYEQYF.

This sequence joins TRBV15 and TRBJ2-1; no reliable D call. The V end lost 3 bases, the J end lost 0 bases, and 15 bases lay between the germline ends. Germline V CDR1 and CDR2: LNHNV, YYDKDF (reference sequence). The CDR3 has 17 amino acids. The CDR3 DNA follows: TGTGCCACCAGCAGTTACCTCAGGACGGGCTCCTACAATGAGCAGTTCTTC. This sequence encodes CATSSYLRTGSYNEQFF. The full variable domain, its missing parts supplied by reference TRBV15 and TRBJ2-1, is DAMVIQNPRYQVTQFGKPVTLSCSQTLNHNVMYWYQQKSSQAPKLLFHYYDKDFNNEADTPDNFQSRRPNTSFCFLDIRSPGLGDTAMYLCATSSYLRTGSYNEQFFGPGTRLTVL.

The chain has TRBV7-8 and TRBJ2-6; tentatively, D is TRBD2 (6 bases). Germline V gene data show CDR1 as SGHVS and CDR2 as FQNEAQ. The CDR3 loop spans 17 amino acids. The ends were cut back, 0 bases at V and 0 bases at J, with 9 bases in the middle. The CDR3 loop reads CASSLALGGSGANVLTF. DNA of the CDR3: TGTGCCAGCAGCTTAGCGTTGGGGGGCTCTGGGGCCAACGTCCTGACTTTC.